What follows is one T cell receptor (beta chain) and its context. This clone was recorded once. It has no known antigen specificity. No base quality information exists; no much larger clone differs at one position. The germline V gene specifies SGHTA as CDR1 and FQGNSA as CDR2. Trimming leaves V shorter by 3 bases and J shorter by 5 bases, with the junction holding 6 bases beyond the gene matches. From the cysteine up to the phenylalanine, the CDR3 has a length of 15 residues. The entry retains the CDR3 DNA only, 45 bases that are in frame from base 1. The sample is drawn from a study of blood T cell repertoires in COVID-19 (dated by TCRdb to about 2020). Regarding the research as a whole: Samples covering the acute and convalescent phases of COVID-19 were provided by collaborators in the United States, Italy and Spain. The samples were drawn from the first 160 participants of the ongoing ImmuneRACE study and from 1,200 or so subjects provided by 6 global collaborators. The dataset comprised deeply sampled blood TCRbeta repertoires from subjects exposed to, actively infected with, or recovered from COVID-19. The sample metadata nearly always contained a de-identified subject ID, COVID-19 status, age in years and sex. The prospective study material was composed of cDNA or gDNA derived from T cells, B-cell-depleted T cells, or PBMCs. HLA class I and class II types, where available, came from metadata supplied by the sample provider rather than from assay-based typing. The repertoires were made available in a free public database intended to serve as a resource for research on the immune response to SARS-CoV-2. Study-wide conclusions, independent of this receptor: The amount of clinical and demographic metadata varied by source and participant and was provided uncurated.

The collaborating institutions used their own protocols to collect whole blood in K2EDTA tubes. For TCRbeta analysis, collaborators shipped samples in one of three forms: frozen whole blood, isolated PBMCs, or DNA extracted from either of those sample types. The immunoSEQ Assay, a bias-controlled multiplex PCR, was used to amplify TCRbeta CDR3 regions from genomic DNA. In the authors' own workflow: Nucleated cell counts per sample were estimated from amplification of reference gene primers within the assay. To quantify the absolute abundance of each unique TCRbeta CDR3 rearrangement, sequence reads were collapsed and filtered. For each sample, productive Simpson clonality was calculated by taking the square root of Simpson's diversity index across productive rearrangements. TCRdb stores this immuneACCESS table with in-frame sequences only. Part of the clones is absent; in the studies checked, under half of the shortfall reflects unresolved V genes, and no reason is known for the rest. V and J calls and clone size follow that table, whereas D and trimming were derived from the DNA. This sample has 63,000 or so clones in its table, and about 81% of those were observed once. The ten top clones hold roughly 8.3% of the sample.

The V gene is TRBV7-2 and the J gene is TRBJ2-3; the junction holds 9 bases that match TRBD1. The sequenced sample was peripheral blood. The receptor comes from a human donor in a cohort sampled during active COVID-19. The CDR3 reads CASSLPTGGRDTQYF. The nucleotide sequence reads TGTGCCAGCAGCTTGCCGACAGGGGGTCGAGATACGCAGTATTTT.